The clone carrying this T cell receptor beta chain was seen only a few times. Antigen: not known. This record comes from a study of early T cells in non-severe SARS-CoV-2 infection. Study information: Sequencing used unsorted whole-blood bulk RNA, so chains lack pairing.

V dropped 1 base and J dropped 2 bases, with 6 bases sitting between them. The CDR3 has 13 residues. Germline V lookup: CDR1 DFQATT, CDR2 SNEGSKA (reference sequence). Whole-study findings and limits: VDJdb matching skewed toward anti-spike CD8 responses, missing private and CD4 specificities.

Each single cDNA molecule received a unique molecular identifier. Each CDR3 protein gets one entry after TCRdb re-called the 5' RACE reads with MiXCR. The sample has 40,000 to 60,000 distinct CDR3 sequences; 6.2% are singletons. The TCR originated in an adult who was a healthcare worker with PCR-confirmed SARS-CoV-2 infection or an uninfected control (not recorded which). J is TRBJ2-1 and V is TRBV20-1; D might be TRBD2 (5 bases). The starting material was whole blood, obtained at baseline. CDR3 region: CSARGAAYNEQFF. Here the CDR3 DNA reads TGCAGTGCTAGAGGAGCGGCCTACAATGAGCAGTTCTTC.